A single sample is the source of the 9 T cell receptor beta chains below, sequenced in a study of cytomegalovirus exposure and HLA in healthy donors. The PCR was carried out with 60 Vbeta primers and 13 Jbeta primers. Sequencing used immunoSEQ multiplex PCR; TCRdb keeps in-frame clones, though not all of them. The table shows under 200,000 clones, with roughly 80% occurring only once. The source material was PBMCs. Receptor source: a man in his forties in good health and CMV-seropositive.

The sample holds a few counts of this clone. The rearrangement joins TRBV6-1 to TRBJ1-4, with 9 bases fitting TRBD1. The CDR3 runs to 15 residues. V lost 6 bases to trimming and J lost 5 bases; unmatched junction nucleotides: 7. Germline CDR1 and CDR2: MNHNS and SASEGT. The CDR3 coding sequence is TGTGCCAGCAGCCTGGACAGGGGACGAAATGAAAAACTGTTTTTT. Its protein product is CASSLDRGRNEKLFF.

The chain couples TRBV7-9 to TRBJ2-5; TRBD1 matches at 8 bases. Germline V gene lookup returns CDR1 SEHNR and CDR2 FQNEAQ (reference sequence). The CDR3 contains 17 residues. J lost 5 bases, V lost 5 bases, and 16 bases had no gene match. CDR3 DNA sequence: TGTGCCAGCAGCGCAAGACCCGGGACAGGACCATGGGAGACCCAGTACTTC. Its protein product is CASSARPGTGPWETQYF.

The chain has TRBV10-3 and TRBJ2-3, with 9 nucleotides matching TRBD2. This CDR3 spans 14 amino acids. The junction had 8 bases not matched to a gene; V was cut back by 8 bases and J by 5 bases. Germline assignment: CDR1 ENHRY and CDR2 SYGVKD. This CDR3 is CAISRGGVGDTQYF. Here the CDR3 DNA reads TGTGCCATCTCCCGCGGGGGGGTGGGAGATACGCAGTATTTT.

This clone was counted once. The chain is built from TRBV4-1 and TRBJ2-7; maybe TRBD2 (7 bases). The germline V gene has CDR1 MGHRA and CDR2 YSYEKL. The CDR3 spans 16 residues. The V and J ends lost 0 bases and 6 bases respectively, with 18 bases between them. This chain's CDR3 is CASSQDSGGQFGEQYF. CDR3 DNA: TGCGCCAGCAGCCAAGATTCCGGGGGGCAATTCGGCGAGCAGTACTTC.

This clone was found a few times. The V gene is TRBV7-6, the J gene TRBJ2-7; D might be TRBD1 (6 bases). The V end was cut by 4 bases, the J end by 1 base, with 11 bases between. This CDR3 is 14 amino acids long. Germline V gives CDR1 SGHVS, CDR2 FNYEAQ. CDR3 in DNA: TGTGCCAGCAGCTCCCGGACAGCGTCCTACGAGCAGTACTTC. Protein sequence: CASSSRTASYEQYF.

A single count supports this clone. The V call is TRBV5-1, the J call TRBJ1-1, with 9 bases fitting TRBD1. The germline CDR1 and CDR2 sequences are SGHRS and YFSETQ. The CDR3 extends over 15 amino acids. Unmatched junction bases numbered 8, after V lost 3 bases and J lost 5 bases. In DNA, the CDR3 is TGCGCCAGCAGCTACGACACAGGGGGCTATACTGAAGCTTTCTTT. Its translation: CASSYDTGGYTEAFF.

The chain has TRBV7-8 and TRBJ1-5; the match to TRBD1 covers 7 bases. The ends lost 3 bases at V and 0 bases at J; junction bases unmatched: 8. CDR1 is SGHVS, CDR2 FQNEAQ, per germline. The CDR3 has 17 amino acids. The CDR3 spells CASSLDRRAYSNQPQHF. The DNA for the CDR3 is TGTGCCAGCAGCTTGGACAGGAGAGCTTATAGCAATCAGCCCCAGCATTTT.

V and J are TRBV6-1 and TRBJ1-5; maybe TRBD1 (6 bases). The CDR3 is 16 amino acids. V lost 4 bases to trimming and J lost 0 bases, with 13 bases between them. From germline, CDR1 is MNHNS and CDR2 SASEGT. Here the CDR3 reads CASSAKRGGSNQPQHF. The DNA of the CDR3 is TGTGCCAGCAGTGCGAAGCGAGGGGGTAGCAATCAGCCCCAGCATTTT.

This chain joins TRBV28 and TRBJ1-4; TRBD1 matches at 7 bases. The CDR3 contains 15 residues. In germline, CDR1 is MDHEN, CDR2 SYDVKM. V shed 7 bases and J 0 bases; nucleotides not matched to a gene: 5. CDR3 DNA: TGTGCCAGCACCGAGGGGGCAGCAACTAATGAAAAACTGTTTTTT. It yields the protein CASTEGAATNEKLFF.